This T cell receptor (beta chain) was observed in a study of beta chain features in type 1 diabetes. Notes on the study in general: When cDNA is sequenced, cells with high TCR expression could be over-represented. The similarity of naive, central memory and Treg TCRB repertoires appeared greater among patients than among healthy donors.

CDR1 SQVTM and CDR2 ANQGSEA come from the germline V gene. The CDR3 loop spans 13 amino acids. The germline V and J ends were trimmed by 5 bases and 7 bases, with 17 bases remaining between them. Reverse transcribing all isolated RNA meant expressed TCRB transcripts were sequenced. Some clones are missing from TCRdb's copy, which holds only in-frame ones; the method was immunoSEQ multiplex PCR. Of hundreds of thousands of clones listed, 15% to 18% are singletons. This clone has more than one count but fewer than ten. What it recognizes is unknown. The rearrangement uses TRBV29-1 and TRBJ2-5; D is unclear. The TCR originated in a man aged 18 to 29 in good health. The sample taken for sequencing was naive CD4+ T cells from blood. CDR3 sequence: CSVPSQGRWTQYF. CDR3 sequence (DNA): TGCAGCGTTCCCTCGCAAGGCCGTTGGACCCAGTACTTC.